This TCR beta chain was found in a study of tissue T cells after allogeneic stem cell transplantation. V was trimmed by 2 bases and J by 3 bases, leaving 10 bases between them. There are 14 residues in the CDR3. The germline CDR1 and CDR2 sequences are KGHPV and FQNQEV (reference sequence). The assay was immunoSEQ multiplex PCR, and TCRdb's table has in-frame clones only and misses some. The table shows roughly 8,200 clones, with around 40% occurring only once. Time point reported: mouse harvest day 7 after allogeneic transplant. Mouse grafts combined 10^7 T-cell-depleted bone marrow cells with 10^6 splenic CD5+ T cells. Mice had MHC-mismatched B6 into BALB/c GVHD, sampled day 7 or 14. This clone was found a few times. Mouse germline and gene names are used. The read ends 1 residue early relative to the CDR3; the germline J gene fills the gap.

The receptor's source is a female BALB/c mouse given C57BL/6 T cells with graft-versus-host disease after an allogeneic hematopoietic cell transplant. The sequenced sample consisted of skin. The rearrangement joins TRBV26 to TRBJ1-1; TRBD1 might be the D (5 bases). CDR3 DNA (partial): TGTGCCAGCAGTCTGGGGGGAGGGGACACAGAAGTCTTC. Translating gives CASSLGGGDTEVF. The full CDR3 sequence reads CASSLGGGDTEVFF.